This is a list of T cell receptor beta chains from one sample in a study of memory CD4+ T cells and cytomegalovirus serostatus. Measured with immunoSEQ multiplex PCR; TCRdb has only the in-frame clones, and not every one. The repertoire has approximately 51,000 clones, roughly 80% of them found once; the top ten carry approximately 1.2%. Sequencing was performed on memory CD4+ T cells from blood. The source of these receptors is an adult in good health and CMV-seropositive. Both conserved end residues are part of each CDR3. D genes are given only for firm matches. The size of a clone is reported for some rows only, either as once, few or many, or as a class for expanded clones.

-,TRBV6-5,TRBD1,TRBJ1-5,TGTGCCAGCAGTTACTCGGGGACAGGTCAGCCCCAGCATTTT,CASSYSGTGQPQHF
few,TRBV2,-,TRBJ1-3,TGTGCCAGCAGTGGACAGTTAGAAAACACCATATATTTT,CASSGQLENTIYF
-,TRBV6-5,-,TRBJ2-5,TGTGCCAGCAGTTACTCGAGAGAGACCCAGTACTTC,CASSYSRETQYF
-,TRBV6-6,TRBD1,TRBJ1-3,TGTGCCAGCAGCTCAACCGACAGGGGGGGAAACACCATATATTTT,CASSSTDRGGNTIYF
-,TRBV21-1,-,TRBJ1-2,TGTGCCAGCAGCAACCCGGCAGACTACTATGGCTACACCTTC,CASSNPADYYGYTF
-,TRBV29-1,-,TRBJ2-7,TGCAGCGTTGGGGGTTTCGGCGAGCAGTACTTC,CSVGGFGEQYF
-,TRBV7-9,-,TRBJ1-1,TGTGCCAGCAGCATTAATACAGGGCGGGATATAAACACTGAAGCTTTCTTT,CASSINTGRDINTEAFF
-,TRBV5-5,-,TRBJ1-6,TGTGCCAGCAGCTTGAACTCTGGGTATTCACCCCTCCACTTT,CASSLNSGYSPLHF
-,TRBV2,-,TRBJ2-5,TGTGCCAGCAACCTCGTCAGAGGGCAAGAGACCCAGTACTTC,CASNLVRGQETQYF
-,TRBV4-3,-,TRBJ2-5,TGCGCCAGCAGCCTAAATGTCGGGGTTTACATGGGAGAGACCCAGTACTTC,CASSLNVGVYMGETQYF
few,TRBV19,-,TRBJ1-6,TGTGCCAGTACCCGGGCGGCGGATGTATACTATAATTCACCCCTCCACTTT,CASTRAADVYYNSPLHF
-,TRBV27,TRBD1,TRBJ2-7,TGTGCCAGCAGTCCATCATGGACGTTTAGGGGGCAAAACTACGAGCAGTACTTC,CASSPSWTFRGQNYEQYF
-,TRBV11-1,TRBD2,TRBJ2-7,TGTGCCAGCAGCTTAGGGACTAGTGACGAGCAGTACTTC,CASSLGTSDEQYF
-,TRBV10-3,TRBD1,TRBJ1-4,TGTGCCATCAGGGACAGGGCAACTAATGAAAAACTGTTTTTT,CAIRDRATNEKLFF
-,TRBV4-1,-,TRBJ1-3,TGCGCCAGCAGCCAGGACCCCCCGGGGGGAAACACCATATATTTT,CASSQDPPGGNTIYF
few,TRBV10-1,-,TRBJ1-1,TGCGCCAGCAGTGAGATCCATACGGTGGCTGAAGCTTTCTTT,CASSEIHTVAEAFF
-,TRBV7-2,TRBD2,TRBJ2-7,TGTGCCAGCAGCGTAGCGGGGGGCCACTCCTACGAGCAGTACTTC,CASSVAGGHSYEQYF
-,TRBV6-1,-,TRBJ1-5,TGTGCCAGCAGTGACACGCGACGTCAGCCCCAGCATTTT,CASSDTRRQPQHF
-,TRBV28,-,TRBJ2-2,TGTGCCAGCAGTTTTTTTTCTCGCCCCAGGAGGGAGAACACCGGGGAGCTGTTTTTT,CASSFFSRPRRENTGELFF
few,TRBV19,-,TRBJ2-2,TGTGCCAGTAGCAATCTAGCATCCGGGGAGCTGTTTTTT,CASSNLASGELFF
-,TRBV2,-,TRBJ1-6,TGTGCCAGCGGACAGACTAACTATAATTCACCCCTCCACTTT,CASGQTNYNSPLHF
-,TRBV6-1,-,TRBJ1-1,TGTGCCAGCGCCATTTGGGGGGTGAGTGCTTTCTTT,CASAIWGVSAFF
-,TRBV11-3,-,TRBJ1-1,TGTGCCAGCAGCTACCTCGGGAACACTGAAGCTTTCTTT,CASSYLGNTEAFF
-,TRBV14,-,TRBJ2-1,TGTGCCAGCAGCCAAGGGCCTGAGCAGTTCTTC,CASSQGPEQFF
once,TRBV30,-,TRBJ2-5,TGTGCCTGGAGTGTACGAGAGACCCAGTACTTC,CAWSVRETQYF
once,TRBV5-5,TRBD1,TRBJ1-1,TGTGCCAGCAGCCCGACAGGGACTGAAGCTTTCTTT,CASSPTGTEAFF
-,TRBV27,-,TRBJ1-2,TGTGCCAGCAGTTTATCGATTGTAGGTTCCTATGGCTACACCTTC,CASSLSIVGSYGYTF
few,TRBV7-2,-,TRBJ2-1,TGTGCCAGCAGCGCCACTCCCGTTGATGAGCAGTTCTTC,CASSATPVDEQFF
-,TRBV2,-,TRBJ1-6,TGTGCCAGCAGGGTGGACGGCCCTTATAATTCACCCCTCCACTTT,CASRVDGPYNSPLHF
few,TRBV9,TRBD1,TRBJ1-1,TGTGCCAGCAGCGCAAGCCGATCGACAGGGCCCTGGAGAGTGAACACTGAAGCTTTCTTT,CASSASRSTGPWRVNTEAFF
-,TRBV29-1,-,TRBJ1-1,TGCAGCTCCGGACATCCGAACACTGAAGCTTTCTTT,CSSGHPNTEAFF
-,TRBV6-5,TRBD2,TRBJ2-7,TGTGCCAGCAGTTACGTACAAGCGGGGCCCTACGAGCAGTACTTC,CASSYVQAGPYEQYF
-,TRBV5-4,-,TRBJ1-3,TGTGCCAGCAGTCGACTACAGGGTTCTGGAAACACCATATATTTT,CASSRLQGSGNTIYF
-,TRBV28,TRBD1,TRBJ1-4,TGTGCCAGCAGTTTAGTACAGGGGGCCCCTAATGAAAAACTGTTTTTT,CASSLVQGAPNEKLFF
once,TRBV7-9,TRBD2,TRBJ2-5,TGTGCCAGCAGCTCCTCTAGCGGTTGGGAGACCCAGTACTTC,CASSSSSGWETQYF
-,TRBV5-1,-,TRBJ2-3,TGCGCCTCCGCACGGGGGGACAGAGATAAAACGCAGTATTTT,CASARGDRDKTQYF
few,TRBV9,-,TRBJ2-5,TGTGCCAGCAGCGTAGCGGGTACGAGCGTGACCCAGTACTTC,CASSVAGTSVTQYF
once,TRBV25-1,-,TRBJ2-3,TGTGCCAGCAGTGGACCGGGACGGCTCACAGATACGCAGTATTTT,CASSGPGRLTDTQYF
once,TRBV6-5,TRBD2,TRBJ2-3,TGTGCCAGCAGTTACAGTAGCGGGGGGGACACAGATACGCAGTATTTT,CASSYSSGGDTDTQYF
-,TRBV7-2,-,TRBJ1-3,TGTGCCAGCAGCTTAACGAGGGACCCTGGAAACACCATATATTTT,CASSLTRDPGNTIYF
-,TRBV10-1,TRBD2,TRBJ2-2,TGCGCCAGCAGTGATCCCGGGACTATTACCGGGGAGCTGTTTTTT,CASSDPGTITGELFF
-,TRBV10-3,-,TRBJ2-7,TGTGCCATCAGTGATGGGTCCGGGAAAGAGGCCTTC,CAISDGSGKEAF
once,TRBV18,TRBD1,TRBJ2-2,TGTGCCAGCTCACCGGTGGGGACAGGGGCCACGAACACCGGGGAGCTGTTTTTT,CASSPVGTGATNTGELFF
-,TRBV25-1,-,TRBJ1-5,TGTGCCAGCCAGGGGCAGGGAAGCAATCAGCCCCAGCATTTT,CASQGQGSNQPQHF
few,TRBV5-1,-,TRBJ2-7,TGCGCCAGCAGCTTGGACAGGGAGGGCTACGAGCAGTACTTC,CASSLDREGYEQYF
once,TRBV5-1,TRBD1,TRBJ1-1,TGCGCCAGCAGCGCGACAGGGGGAGGCACTGAAGCTTTCTTT,CASSATGGGTEAFF
-,TRBV7-2,-,TRBJ1-2,TGTGCCAGCAGCTTAGAGACTTCGTTAGGCTACACCTTC,CASSLETSLGYTF
-,TRBV5-5,-,TRBJ2-7,TGTGCCAGCAGCTTGAGTAGGATCGACGAGCAGTACTTC,CASSLSRIDEQYF
-,TRBV5-6,TRBD1,TRBJ1-6,TGTGCCAGCAGCCTAATTACAGGGGCGAATTCACCCCTCCACTTT,CASSLITGANSPLHF
-,TRBV14,TRBD1,TRBJ1-3,TGTGCCAGCAGAGACAGGGGTTCTGGAAACACCATATATTTT,CASRDRGSGNTIYF
-,TRBV4-3,TRBD1,TRBJ2-2,TGCGCCAGCAGCCTCGGGACAGGGGGCACCGGGGAGCTGTTTTTT,CASSLGTGGTGELFF
-,TRBV12-5,-,TRBJ2-5,TGTGCTAGTGGTGCGAGGGGGACCCAGTACTTC,CASGARGTQYF
-,TRBV5-1,-,TRBJ2-5,TGCGCCAGCAGCCGAGGACTGGATTCGGGGGAGACCCAGTACTTC,CASSRGLDSGETQYF
-,TRBV6-6,-,TRBJ2-7,TGTGCCAGCAGCCGAGGCCGGGTCGAGCAGTACTTC,CASSRGRVEQYF
-,TRBV5-4,TRBD2,TRBJ2-1,TGTGCCAGCAGCTTGGGCCGACTAGCTGGGGAGCAGTTCTTC,CASSLGRLAGEQFF